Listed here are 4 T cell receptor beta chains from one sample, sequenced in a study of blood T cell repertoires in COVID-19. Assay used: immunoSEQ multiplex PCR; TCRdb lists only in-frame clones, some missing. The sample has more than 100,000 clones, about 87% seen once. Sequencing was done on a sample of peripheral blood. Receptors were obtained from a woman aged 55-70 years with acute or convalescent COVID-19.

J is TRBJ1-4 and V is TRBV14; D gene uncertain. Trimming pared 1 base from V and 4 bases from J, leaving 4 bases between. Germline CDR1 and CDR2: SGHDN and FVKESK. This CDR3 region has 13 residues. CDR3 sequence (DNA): TGTGCCAGCAGCCAAGCACTTAATGAAAAACTGTTTTTT. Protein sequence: CASSQALNEKLFF.

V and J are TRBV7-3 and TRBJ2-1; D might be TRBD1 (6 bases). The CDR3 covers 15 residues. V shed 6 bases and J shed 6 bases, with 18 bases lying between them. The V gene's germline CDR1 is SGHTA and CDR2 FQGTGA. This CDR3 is CASSPTQQGTNEQFF. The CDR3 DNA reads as TGTGCCAGCAGTCCTACCCAACAGGGAACCAATGAGCAGTTCTTC.

DNA of the CDR3: TGTGCCAGCAGTTTTGACGCGGGACAGGGTGGCTATGGCTACACCTTC. It yields the protein CASSFDAGQGGYGYTF. This rearrangement joins TRBV28 to TRBJ1-2; 9 bases align to TRBD1. The V gene end was trimmed by 3 bases and the J gene end by 4 bases; junction bases not matched to a gene: 9. The CDR3 consists of 16 residues. Germline-derived CDR1 and CDR2 are MDHEN and SYDVKM.

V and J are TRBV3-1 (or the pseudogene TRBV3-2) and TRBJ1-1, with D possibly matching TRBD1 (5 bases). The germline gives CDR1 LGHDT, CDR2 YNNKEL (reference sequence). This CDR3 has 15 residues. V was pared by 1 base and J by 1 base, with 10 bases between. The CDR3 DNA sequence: TGTGCCAGCAGCCAAGGGGCAGGGCCGAACACTGAAGCTTTCTTT. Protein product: CASSQGAGPNTEAFF.